The clone carrying this T cell receptor (beta chain) has ten or more counts. The sample belongs to a study of naive and memory T cell subsets. Germline CDR1 is SQVTM and CDR2 is ANQGSEA. The CDR3 sequence is 14 residues long. V lost 2 bases and J lost 1; bases outside the gene matches: 5. An equimolar mix of two oligonucleotides served as the beta constant-region primer for TRBC1 and TRBC2. MiXCR, applied by TCRdb to the UMI-ligation and nested PCR reads, yields one record per CDR3 protein. Among 130,000 to 150,000 distinct CDR3 sequences listed, 17% were seen once. The source is a human donor in good health. The sequencing sample was made of naive CD4+ T cells from blood. V and J are TRBV29-1 and TRBJ2-7; 7 bases match TRBD2. This CDR3 is CSVEPAGQSYEQYF. The CDR3 coding sequence is TGCAGCGTTGAACCAGCGGGGCAATCCTACGAGCAGTACTTC.